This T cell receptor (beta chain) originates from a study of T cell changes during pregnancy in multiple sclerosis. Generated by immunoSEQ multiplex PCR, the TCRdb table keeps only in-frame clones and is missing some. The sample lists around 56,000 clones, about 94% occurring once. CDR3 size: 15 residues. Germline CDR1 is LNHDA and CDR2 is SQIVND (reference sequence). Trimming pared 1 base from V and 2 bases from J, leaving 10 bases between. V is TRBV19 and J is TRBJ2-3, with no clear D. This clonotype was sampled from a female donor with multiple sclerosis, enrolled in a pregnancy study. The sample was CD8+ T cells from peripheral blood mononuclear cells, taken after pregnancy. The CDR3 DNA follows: TGTGCCAGTAGTATAGCCCCCGGGTCCACAGATACGCAGTATTTT. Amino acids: CASSIAPGSTDTQYF.